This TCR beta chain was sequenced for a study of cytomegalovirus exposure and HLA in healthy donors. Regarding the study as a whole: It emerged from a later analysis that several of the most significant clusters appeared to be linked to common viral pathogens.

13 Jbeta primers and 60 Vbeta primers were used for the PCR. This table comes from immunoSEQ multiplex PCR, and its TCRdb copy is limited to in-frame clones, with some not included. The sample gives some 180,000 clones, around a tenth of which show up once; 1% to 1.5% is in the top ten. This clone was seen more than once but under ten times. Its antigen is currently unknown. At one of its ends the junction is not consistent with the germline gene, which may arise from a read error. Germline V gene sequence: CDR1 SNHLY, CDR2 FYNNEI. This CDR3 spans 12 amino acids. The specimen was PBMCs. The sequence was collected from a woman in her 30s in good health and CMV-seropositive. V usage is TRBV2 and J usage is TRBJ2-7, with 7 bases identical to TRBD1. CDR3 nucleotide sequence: TGTGCCGGCAGACAGGGATCCTACGAGCAGTACTTC. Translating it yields CAGRQGSYEQYF.